The clone carrying this TCR beta chain has a count of ten or more. Researchers amplified the TCR beta CDR3 regions from RNA transcripts. Researchers ran a first-round RT-PCR on the TCR CDR3 using the HTBI primer set. TCRdb re-called the multiplex PCR reads through MiXCR, storing one row per CDR3 protein. The sample includes about 610,000 distinct CDR3 sequences, about 15% seen only once; the top ten take approximately 4.3%. The V and J ends lost 0 bases and 1 base respectively, with 10 bases between them. The CDR3 spans 15 residues. In germline, CDR1 is SGHRS, CDR2 YFSETQ. This specimen belongs to a study of T cells in Graves' hyperthyroidism and ophthalmopathy.

The chain combines TRBV5-1 with TRBJ1-1, with no clear D. This TCR was recovered from a woman aged 40 to 55 with Graves' ophthalmopathy. The sequenced sample consisted of blood. CDR3 nucleotide sequence: TGCGCCAGCAGCTTGGGAGACTTAGGGAACACTGAAGCTTTCTTT. Protein: CASSLGDLGNTEAFF.